This TCR beta chain was retrieved from a study of OX40 agonist ivuxolimab in advanced cancers. Across the study: From 23 to 79 years was the age range, with a mean of around 54 years, and about 83% were male.

Sequencing used immunoSEQ multiplex PCR; TCRdb keeps in-frame clones, though not all of them. In the table there are tens of thousands of clones, 87% of which are singletons. The CDR3 loop spans 13 amino acids. The ends were cut back, 1 base at V and 3 bases at J, with 8 bases in the middle. Germline V lookup: CDR1 SGHRS, CDR2 YFSETQ. People who had autoimmune disease history or systemic immunosuppression were excluded. This sequence originates from an adult with an advanced solid tumor such as melanoma, head and neck, liver or kidney cancer. The sequencing used CD4+ or CD8+ T cells sorted from blood, collected in a trial of the OX40 agonist ivuxolimab. The genes are TRBV5-1 and TRBJ2-7; unclear D gene. The CDR3 region has the DNA TGCGCCAGCAGCTTGTTGGGTGACTACGAGCAGTACTTC. Translating gives CASSLLGDYEQYF.